This T cell receptor beta chain appears in the sequencing data of a study of CXCR3-negative and CXCR3-positive naive CD8 T cells (dated by TCRdb to the late 2010s). Notes on the research overall: In total, roughly 140 million TRB reads were obtained, which works out to roughly 1.5 +/- 0.3 million reads per library. The diversity and physicochemical repertoire analyses included some 11 donors pooled from two independent experiments. The TRBV-TRBJ cluster analysis covered naive subsets from 5 donors and memory cells from 3 donors. On the study overall, not on this receptor specifically: CXCR3 expression partially decreased after cryopreservation, so most assays used freshly isolated PBMCs. Repertoire diversity was comparably high in both naive subsets but much lower in memory CD8+ T cells. Because surface CD5, which is linked to self-reactivity in mice, was comparable between the naive subsets, TCR interaction strength was also inferred from the physicochemical properties of TRB CDR3s. TRB CDR3s from CXCR3-positive naive cells showed higher hydrophobicity (lower Kidera factor 4), lower energy, and higher strength and volume indices than CXCR3-negative naive cells. TRBV-TRBJ usage was similar between naive CXCR3-negative and CXCR3-positive cells from the same donor, while memory cells showed distinct patterns.

A word on this clonotype: Its antigen is still unknown.

The sequencer listed for this sample is NextSeq 550. The Human TCR Profiling Kit (MiLaboratory) was used to make UMI-labeled 5' RACE TRB cDNA libraries. cDNA synthesis used the entire amount of extracted RNA, and PCR amplification then used the entire amount of cDNA produced. Libraries were prepared in parallel with an identical number of PCR cycles. In the paper's pipeline: About 53,000 +/- 9,400 unique UMI-labeled TRB cDNA molecules per library were extracted with MIGEC and MiXCR, with at least two reads per UMI required. On average, roughly 40,000 +/- 10,000 functional in-frame TRB CDR3 nucleotide clonotypes lacking stop codons were found per library. After downsampling to 5000 UMI-labeled TRB molecules per sample, diversity metrics, including normalized Shannon-Wiener and Chao1, were computed in VDJtools. VDJtools computed clonotype-size-weighted physicochemical properties of the central five CDR3 residues: interaction energy, strength, volume and Kidera factor 4. TCRdb reprocessed the public reads and reports one entry per CDR3 protein sequence, without DNA. The V and J calls shown here were made by TCRdb, not taken from the authors' results. The table for this sample shows about 92,000 distinct CDR3 sequences. Of the sample, around 1.8% is held by the ten largest clones.

For every CD8+ T cell subset, approximately 300,000 cells were flow-sorted straight into RLT lysis buffer, and each subset was sorted in triplicate. To keep memory contaminants out, a stringent definition of naive CD8+ T cells was applied: CD45RO-CCR7+CD27+CD95-. Using standard density gradient centrifugation, peripheral blood mononuclear cells were isolated from buffy coats. Naive CXCR3-negative and CXCR3-positive CD8+ T cells were flow-sorted on a FACSAria III. Total RNA was extracted from sorted cells with an RNeasy Mini Kit. CDR1 is given as SEHNR and CDR2 as FQNEAQ, both from the germline V gene (reference sequence). The CDR3 goes from the cysteine to the phenylalanine over 12 residues. No coding sequence is recorded.

Sequenced input: naive CXCR3- CD8+ T cells from blood. Sample cell subset or site, as interpreted from the label and publication: CD45RO-CCR7+CD27+CD95- naive CD8+ T cells lacking CXCR3 (TNR3-). The sequence derives from a human donor in good health. Some clones in this sample may be carry-over from other donors' samples. Recombination joined TRBV7-9 with TRBJ2-1. The CDR3 is CASSSQANEQFF.